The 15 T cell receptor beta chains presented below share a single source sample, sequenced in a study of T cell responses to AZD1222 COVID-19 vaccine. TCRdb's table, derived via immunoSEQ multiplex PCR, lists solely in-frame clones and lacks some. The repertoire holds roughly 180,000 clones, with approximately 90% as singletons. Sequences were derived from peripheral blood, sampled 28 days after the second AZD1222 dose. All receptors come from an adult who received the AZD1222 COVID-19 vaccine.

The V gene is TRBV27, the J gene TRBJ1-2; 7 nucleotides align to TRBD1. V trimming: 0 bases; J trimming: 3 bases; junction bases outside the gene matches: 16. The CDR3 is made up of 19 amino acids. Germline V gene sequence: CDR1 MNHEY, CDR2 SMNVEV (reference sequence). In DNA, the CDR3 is TGTGCCAGCAGTTTATCGTGGAGGCGGCCAGGGGGTTTTGACTATGGCTACACCTTC. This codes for CASSLSWRRPGGFDYGYTF.

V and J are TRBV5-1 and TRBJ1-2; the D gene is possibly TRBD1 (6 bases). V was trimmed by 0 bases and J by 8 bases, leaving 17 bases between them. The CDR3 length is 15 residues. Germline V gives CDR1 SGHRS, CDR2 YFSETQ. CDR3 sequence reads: CASSLGIRGASGYTF. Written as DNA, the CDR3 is TGCGCCAGCAGCTTGGGCATACGGGGGGCGAGCGGCTACACCTTC.

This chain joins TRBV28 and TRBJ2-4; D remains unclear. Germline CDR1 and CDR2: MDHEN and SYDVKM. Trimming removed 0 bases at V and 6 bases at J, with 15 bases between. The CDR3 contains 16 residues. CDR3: CASSLWTTEKLNIQYF. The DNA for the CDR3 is TGTGCCAGCAGTTTATGGACAACCGAAAAGTTAAACATTCAGTACTTC.

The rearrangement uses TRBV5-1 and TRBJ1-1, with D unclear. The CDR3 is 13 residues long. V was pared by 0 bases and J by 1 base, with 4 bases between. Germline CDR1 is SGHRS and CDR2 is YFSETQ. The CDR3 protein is CASSLVRNTEAFF. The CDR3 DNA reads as TGCGCCAGCAGCTTGGTAAGGAACACTGAAGCTTTCTTT.

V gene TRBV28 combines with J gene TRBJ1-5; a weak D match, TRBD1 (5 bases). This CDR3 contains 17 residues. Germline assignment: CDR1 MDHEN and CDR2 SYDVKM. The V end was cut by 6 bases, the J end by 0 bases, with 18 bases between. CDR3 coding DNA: TGTGCCAGCAGGCCGGGGGGGTCAGGGTATAGCAATCAGCCCCAGCATTTT. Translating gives CASRPGGSGYSNQPQHF.

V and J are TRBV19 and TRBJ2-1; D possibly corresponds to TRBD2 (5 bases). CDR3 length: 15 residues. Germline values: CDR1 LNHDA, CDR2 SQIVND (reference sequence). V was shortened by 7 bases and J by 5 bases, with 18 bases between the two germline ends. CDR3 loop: CASTLRRNQDNEQFF. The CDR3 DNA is TGTGCCAGTACCCTCCGGAGGAACCAGGACAATGAGCAGTTCTTC.

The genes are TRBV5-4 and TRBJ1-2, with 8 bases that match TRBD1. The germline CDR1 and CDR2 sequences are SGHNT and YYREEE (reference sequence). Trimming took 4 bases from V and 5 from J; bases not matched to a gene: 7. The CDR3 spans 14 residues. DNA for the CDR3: TGTGCCAGCAGCCATACAGGGGGTGGGTATGGCTACACCTTC. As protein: CASSHTGGGYGYTF. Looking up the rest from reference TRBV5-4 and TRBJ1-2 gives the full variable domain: ETGVTQSPTHLIKTRGQQVTLRCSSQSGHNTVSWYQQALGQGPQFIFQYYREEENGRGNFPPRFSGLQFPNYSSELNVNALELDDSALYLCASSHTGGGYGYTFGSGTRLTVV.

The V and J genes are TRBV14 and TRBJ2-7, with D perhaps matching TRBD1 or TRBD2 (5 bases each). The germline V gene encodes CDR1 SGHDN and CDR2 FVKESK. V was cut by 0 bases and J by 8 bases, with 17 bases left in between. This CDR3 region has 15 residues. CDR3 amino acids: CASSQDRQGRGQQYF. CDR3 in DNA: TGTGCCAGCAGCCAAGATCGGCAGGGACGTGGGCAGCAGTACTTC.

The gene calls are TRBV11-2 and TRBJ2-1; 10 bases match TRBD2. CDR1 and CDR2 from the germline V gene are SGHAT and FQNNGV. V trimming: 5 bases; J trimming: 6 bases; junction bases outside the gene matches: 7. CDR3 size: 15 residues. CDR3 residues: CASSPLAGPSNEQFF. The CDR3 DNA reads TGTGCCAGCAGCCCACTAGCGGGACCGTCCAATGAGCAGTTCTTC.

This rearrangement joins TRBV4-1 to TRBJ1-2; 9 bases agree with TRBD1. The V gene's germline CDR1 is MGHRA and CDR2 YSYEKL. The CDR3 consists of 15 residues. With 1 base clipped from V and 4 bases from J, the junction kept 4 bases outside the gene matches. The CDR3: CASSQGTGVLYGYTF. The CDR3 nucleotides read TGCGCCAGCAGCCAAGGGACAGGGGTTCTCTATGGCTACACCTTC.

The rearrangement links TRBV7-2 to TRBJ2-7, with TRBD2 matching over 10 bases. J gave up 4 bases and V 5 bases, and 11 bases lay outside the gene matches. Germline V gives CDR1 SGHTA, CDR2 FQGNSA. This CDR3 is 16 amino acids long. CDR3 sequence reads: CASSQGLAGVAYEQYF. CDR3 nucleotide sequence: TGTGCCAGCAGCCAAGGGCTAGCGGGAGTTGCTTACGAGCAGTACTTC.

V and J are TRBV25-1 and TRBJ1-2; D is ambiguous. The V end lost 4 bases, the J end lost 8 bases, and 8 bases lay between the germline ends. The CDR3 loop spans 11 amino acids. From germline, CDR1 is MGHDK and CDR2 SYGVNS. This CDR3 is CASSVGGGYTF. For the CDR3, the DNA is TGTGCCAGCAGTGTTGGCGGGGGCTACACCTTC.

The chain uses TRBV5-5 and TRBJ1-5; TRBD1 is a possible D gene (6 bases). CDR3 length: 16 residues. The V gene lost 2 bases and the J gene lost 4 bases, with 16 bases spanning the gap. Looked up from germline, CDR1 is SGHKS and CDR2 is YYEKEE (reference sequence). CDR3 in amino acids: CASSFFGTGRNQPQHF. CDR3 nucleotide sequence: TGTGCCAGCAGCTTTTTTGGAACAGGGCGGAATCAGCCCCAGCATTTT. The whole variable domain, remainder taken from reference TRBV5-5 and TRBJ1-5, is DAGVTQSPTHLIKTRGQQVTLRCSPISGHKSVSWYQQVLGQGPQFIFQYYEKEERGRGNFPDRFSARQFPNYSSELNVNALLLGDSALYLCASSFFGTGRNQPQHFGDGTRLSIL.

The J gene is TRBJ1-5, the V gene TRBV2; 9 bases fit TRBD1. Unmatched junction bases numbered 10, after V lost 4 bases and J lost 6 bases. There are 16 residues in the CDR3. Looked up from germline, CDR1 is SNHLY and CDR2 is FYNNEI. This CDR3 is CASSASGQGVSQPQHF. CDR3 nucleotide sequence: TGTGCCAGCAGTGCATCGGGACAGGGTGTGAGTCAGCCCCAGCATTTT.

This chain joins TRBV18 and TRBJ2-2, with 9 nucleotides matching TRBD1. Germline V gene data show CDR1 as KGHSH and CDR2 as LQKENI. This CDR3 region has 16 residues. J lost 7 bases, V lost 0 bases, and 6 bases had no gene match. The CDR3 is CASSPPGTGNGGELFF. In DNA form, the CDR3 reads TGTGCCAGCTCACCACCCGGGACAGGGAACGGCGGGGAGCTGTTTTTT.